Listed below are T cell receptor beta chains from one sample, sequenced in a study of cytomegalovirus exposure and HLA in healthy donors. The method was immunoSEQ multiplex PCR; TCRdb's version includes in-frame clones alone and lacks a portion of them. The table includes 95,000 to 150,000 clones, over 60% detected once. The material sequenced was PBMCs. Every receptor here comes from a young man in good health and CMV-seronegative. Both conserved end residues are part of each CDR3. The D gene is left open where the match is weak. Expanded clones get a size class; other rows say once, few or many, or leave the size out.

D,size,J,V,DNA,CDR3
-,-,TRBJ2-5,TRBV7-2,TGTGCCAGCAGCCGATCGGGAGAGACCCAGTACTTC,CASSRSGETQYF
TRBD2,-,TRBJ2-7,TRBV27,TGTGCCAGCAGTAATCGGGGGGTCTCCTACGAGCAGTACTTC,CASSNRGVSYEQYF
-,-,TRBJ1-1,TRBV11-2,TGTGCCAGCAGCCCAGGACAGATGCGTGAAGCTTTCTTT,CASSPGQMREAFF
-,-,TRBJ1-1,TRBV18,TGTGCCAGCTCACCAGGGAGAACTGAAGCTTTCTTT,CASSPGRTEAFF
-,-,TRBJ2-7,TRBV11-2,TGTGCCAGCAGCTTAGAGGGGCCTAACTCCTACGAGCAGTACTTC,CASSLEGPNSYEQYF
TRBD1,-,TRBJ1-2,TRBV6-5,TGTGCCAGCAGTTTCGCACGGACAGGCGGCGATGGCTACACCTTC,CASSFARTGGDGYTF
-,-,TRBJ1-2,TRBV5-4,TGTGCCAGCAGCTCAGAGACAGACTATGGCTACACCTTC,CASSSETDYGYTF
-,few,TRBJ2-5,TRBV7-9,TGTGCCAGCAGTATCTACGGGGAGCCTGGAGAGACCCAGTACTTC,CASSIYGEPGETQYF
TRBD2,few,TRBJ2-2,TRBV7-2,TGTGCCAGCAGCGTACGCCTAGCGGGAGCTTCTAGAACCGGGGAGCTGTTTTTT,CASSVRLAGASRTGELFF
-,-,TRBJ2-3,TRBV9,TGTGCCAGCAGCGTACCCCGGGACAAGGGGGTGAGCACAGATACGCAGTATTTT,CASSVPRDKGVSTDTQYF
-,-,TRBJ2-3,TRBV7-9,TGTGCCAGCAGCTTGGCGGTTAGCACAGATACGCAGTATTTT,CASSLAVSTDTQYF
TRBD2,once,TRBJ2-2,TRBV5-8,TGTGCCAGCAGCGCCTATTCCGGGACTAGCGGGAGTAAAGGAACCGGGGAGCTGTTTTTT,CASSAYSGTSGSKGTGELFF
TRBD1,-,TRBJ1-3,TRBV18,TGTGCCAGCTCTCTAAGGACAGGGCCTGGAAACACCATATATTTT,CASSLRTGPGNTIYF
-,-,TRBJ2-6,TRBV5-1,TGCGCCAGCAGCCCCGGCGGGGTCTCTGGGGCCAACGTCCTGACTTTC,CASSPGGVSGANVLTF
-,-,TRBJ2-7,TRBV21-1,TGTGCCAGCAGGGCCGAGCAGTACTTC,CASRAEQYF
-,-,TRBJ1-4,TRBV19,TGTGCCTGCGAATTTAGAACTAATGAAAAACTGTTTTTT,CACEFRTNEKLFF
-,-,TRBJ1-5,TRBV6-1,TGTGCCAGCCTTATCGACTTCAGCCTCAATCAGCCCCAGCATTTT,CASLIDFSLNQPQHF
-,few,TRBJ1-3,TRBV5-6,TGTGCCAGCAGCTTGGACAATGCCTTCGCTGGAAACACCATATATTTT,CASSLDNAFAGNTIYF
-,-,TRBJ2-7,TRBV28,TGTGCCAGCAGTTTATATGCGGAGCAGTACTTC,CASSLYAEQYF
-,-,TRBJ1-1,TRBV7-6,TGTGCCAGCAGCTCCCACCCAGACAGAACCACTGAAGCTTTCTTT,CASSSHPDRTTEAFF
TRBD1,-,TRBJ1-3,TRBV9,TGTGCCAGCAGTATCGCTTCGGGACAGGGTTACTCCCTTGATGAGAACACCATATATTTT,CASSIASGQGYSLDENTIYF
TRBD1,few,TRBJ1-1,TRBV27,TGTGCCAGCAGTTTTCAGGGGGCAGCGGAAGCTTTCTTT,CASSFQGAAEAFF
-,-,TRBJ2-1,TRBV5-1,TGCGCCAGCAGCCCGGCGGGGTTTGCTGAGCAGTTCTTC,CASSPAGFAEQFF
-,-,TRBJ2-7,TRBV19,TGTGCCAGTAGTATTCGGGGTCCCACTCCTTACGAGCAGTACTTC,CASSIRGPTPYEQYF
-,few,TRBJ1-3,TRBV10-3,TGTGCCATCAGTGAGTCTACTCTCATTGGAAACACCATATATTTT,CAISESTLIGNTIYF
-,-,TRBJ1-2,TRBV2,TGTGCCAGCAAGGCAGGGATATATGGCTACACCTTC,CASKAGIYGYTF
TRBD1,few,TRBJ2-5,TRBV10-3,TGTGCCATCAGTGAGCCCACCGGGACAGGGGGCAAAGAGACCCAGTACTTC,CAISEPTGTGGKETQYF
TRBD1,-,TRBJ1-5,TRBV19,TGTGCCAGTAACAAAGGGGGTGACAGGGGACCTGCGGCCCAGCATTTT,CASNKGGDRGPAAQHF
TRBD1,few,TRBJ2-4,TRBV9,TGTGCCAGCAGCCCCAGGACAGGGGTAGGGAACATTCAGTACTTC,CASSPRTGVGNIQYF
TRBD1,-,TRBJ1-5,TRBV27,TGTGCCAGCAGTCCAAGGGGGCCGGGTCAGCCCCAGCATTTT,CASSPRGPGQPQHF
-,-,TRBJ1-1,TRBV7-9,TGTGCCAGCAGACCTACAGGGAACACTGAAGCTTTCTTT,CASRPTGNTEAFF
-,-,TRBJ1-2,TRBV29-1,TGCAGCGTCCCAGCCTACCAGGGAACCTATGGCTACACCTTC,CSVPAYQGTYGYTF
-,-,TRBJ1-3,TRBV5-5,TGTGCCAGCAGCCCAACCGGGACATCTGGAAACACCATATATTTT,CASSPTGTSGNTIYF
-,-,TRBJ1-2,TRBV2,TGTGCCAGCAGTGAGCAGGGAACTAGCGATGGCTACACCTTC,CASSEQGTSDGYTF
-,-,TRBJ2-1,TRBV30,TGTGCCTGGAGAACCGGGATGAGCTCCTACAATGAGCAGTTCTTC,CAWRTGMSSYNEQFF
TRBD2,-,TRBJ2-1,TRBV6-1,TGTGCCAGCAGTGGTCCAGCGGGAGCCCGCCGCAATGAGCAGTTCTTC,CASSGPAGARRNEQFF
TRBD1,-,TRBJ2-5,TRBV10-1,TGCGCCAGCAACTTCGACGGACAGGGGTCAGAGACCCAGTACTTC,CASNFDGQGSETQYF
TRBD1,-,TRBJ2-5,TRBV9,TGTGCCAGCAGCGCAGGACAGGGTCAAGAGACCCAGTACTTC,CASSAGQGQETQYF
-,-,TRBJ2-3,TRBV18,TGTGCCAGCTCACCATCGCTAGACACAGATACGCAGTATTTT,CASSPSLDTDTQYF
TRBD2,once,TRBJ2-2,TRBV7-9,TGTGCCAGCAGCTCGCCCGGGACTAGAAACACCGGGGAGCTGTTTTTT,CASSSPGTRNTGELFF
TRBD2,-,TRBJ2-2,TRBV9,TGTGCCAGCAACGATCTAGCGGGGGGGCCCGACGGGGAGCTGTTTTTT,CASNDLAGGPDGELFF
TRBD1,-,TRBJ1-1,TRBV6-5,TGTGCCAGCACAGGGGGCACTGAAGCTTTCTTT,CASTGGTEAFF
-,-,TRBJ2-1,TRBV5-4,TGTGCCAGCAGCGGCGGGATGGAAAATGAGCAGTTCTTC,CASSGGMENEQFF
-,-,TRBJ1-4,TRBV6-5,TGTGCCAGCAGTGAGGCTAACAGGATTGAAAAACTGTTTTTT,CASSEANRIEKLFF
-,-,TRBJ1-1,TRBV28,TGTGCCAGCAGTTTCCGGGGGAATATTGGCACTGAAGCTTTCTTT,CASSFRGNIGTEAFF
TRBD1,-,TRBJ2-3,TRBV4-1,TGCGCCAGCAGCCAGCAGGGGGTCGGCACAGATACGCAGTATTTT,CASSQQGVGTDTQYF
TRBD2,-,TRBJ2-1,TRBV28,TGTGCCAGCAGTTTGACTAGCGGGATTAACAATGAGCAGTTCTTC,CASSLTSGINNEQFF
-,-,TRBJ2-5,TRBV29-1,TGCAGCGTTGAATTACAGGGACAAGAGACCCAGTACTTC,CSVELQGQETQYF
TRBD1,-,TRBJ2-7,TRBV2,TGTGCCAGCAGTGCAGCACAGGGGGCCGACGAGCAGTACTTC,CASSAAQGADEQYF
TRBD1,-,TRBJ1-4,TRBV23-1,TGCGCCAGCAGTCCCCGGGGACAGGGGAATGAAAAACTGTTTTTT,CASSPRGQGNEKLFF
-,few,TRBJ1-2,TRBV19,TGTGCCAGTAGACCGCCCGGGACACCAGACGGCTATGGCTACACCTTC,CASRPPGTPDGYGYTF
TRBD1,-,TRBJ2-7,TRBV7-8,TGTGCCAGCAGCTTAGAATGGGACAGTCCTTTGTTTGGGCAGTACTTC,CASSLEWDSPLFGQYF
-,-,TRBJ2-1,TRBV15,TGTGCCACCAGCAGAGTTGGGGCAGATCAAATTTTGAAGGGGCAGTTCTTC,CATSRVGADQILKGQFF
TRBD1,-,TRBJ2-1,TRBV19,TGTGCCAGTATCGGACCCCCCGGGACAGCTAGAAATGAGCAGTTCTTC,CASIGPPGTARNEQFF
TRBD1,-,TRBJ1-2,TRBV9,TGTGCCAGCAGCGCTCCCCGGACAGGGGAGAACTATGGCTACACCTTC,CASSAPRTGENYGYTF